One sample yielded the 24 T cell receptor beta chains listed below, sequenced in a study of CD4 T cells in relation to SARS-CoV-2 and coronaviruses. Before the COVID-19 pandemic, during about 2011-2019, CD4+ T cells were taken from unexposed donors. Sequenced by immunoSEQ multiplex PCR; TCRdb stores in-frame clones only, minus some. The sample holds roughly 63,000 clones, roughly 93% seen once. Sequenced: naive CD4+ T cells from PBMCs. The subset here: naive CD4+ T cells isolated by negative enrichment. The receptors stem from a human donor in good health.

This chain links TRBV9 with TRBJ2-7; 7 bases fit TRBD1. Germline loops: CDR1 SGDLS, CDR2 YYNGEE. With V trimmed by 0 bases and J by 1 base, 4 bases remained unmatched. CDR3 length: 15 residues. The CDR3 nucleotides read TGTGCCAGCAGCGTAGCGGGGACAGAATCCTACGAGCAGTACTTC. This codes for CASSVAGTESYEQYF.

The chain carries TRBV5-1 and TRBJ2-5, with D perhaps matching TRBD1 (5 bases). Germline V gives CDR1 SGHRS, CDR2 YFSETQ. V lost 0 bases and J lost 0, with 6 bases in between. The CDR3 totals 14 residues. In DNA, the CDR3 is TGCGCCAGCAGCTTGGTAGGGGACCAAGAGACCCAGTACTTC. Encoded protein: CASSLVGDQETQYF.

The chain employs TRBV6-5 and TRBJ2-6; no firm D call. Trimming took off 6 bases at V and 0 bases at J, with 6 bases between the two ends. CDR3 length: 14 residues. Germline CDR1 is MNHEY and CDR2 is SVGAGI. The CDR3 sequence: CASRESSGANVLTF. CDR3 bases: TGTGCCAGCAGGGAGTCCTCTGGGGCCAACGTCCTGACTTTC.

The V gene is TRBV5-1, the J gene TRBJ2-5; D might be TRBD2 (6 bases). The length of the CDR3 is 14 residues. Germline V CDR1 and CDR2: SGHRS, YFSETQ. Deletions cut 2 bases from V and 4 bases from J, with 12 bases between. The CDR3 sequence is CASSFDRGGETQYF. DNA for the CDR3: TGCGCCAGCAGCTTCGATCGGGGAGGAGAGACCCAGTACTTC.

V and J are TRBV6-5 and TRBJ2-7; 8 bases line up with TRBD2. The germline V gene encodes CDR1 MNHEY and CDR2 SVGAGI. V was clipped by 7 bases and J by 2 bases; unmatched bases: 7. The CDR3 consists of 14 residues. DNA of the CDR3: TGTGCCAGCAAGAAGCGGGAGACCCCCTACGAGCAGTACTTC. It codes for CASKKRETPYEQYF.

The CDR3 DNA is TGTGCCAGTAGTATAGATTTAGTAGGTCCCTACGAGCAGTACTTC. It codes for CASSIDLVGPYEQYF. V gene TRBV19 combines with J gene TRBJ2-7; D unclear. This CDR3 contains 15 residues. Trimming removed 0 bases from V and 2 bases from J, with 11 bases in between. CDR1 and CDR2 from the germline V gene are LNHDA and SQIVND (reference sequence).

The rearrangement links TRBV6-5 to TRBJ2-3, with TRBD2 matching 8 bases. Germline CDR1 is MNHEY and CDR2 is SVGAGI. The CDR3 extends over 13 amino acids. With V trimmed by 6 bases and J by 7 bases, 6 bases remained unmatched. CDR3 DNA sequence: TGTGCCAGCAGGGTGGCTAGCGGGCATACGCAGTATTTT. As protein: CASRVASGHTQYF.

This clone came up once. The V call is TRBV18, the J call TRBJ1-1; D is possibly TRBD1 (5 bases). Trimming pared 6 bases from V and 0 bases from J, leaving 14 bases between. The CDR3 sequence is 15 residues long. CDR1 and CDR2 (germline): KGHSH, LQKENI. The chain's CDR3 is CASSIQEGLNTEAFF. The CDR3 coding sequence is TGTGCCAGCTCCATTCAAGAGGGGTTGAACACTGAAGCTTTCTTT.

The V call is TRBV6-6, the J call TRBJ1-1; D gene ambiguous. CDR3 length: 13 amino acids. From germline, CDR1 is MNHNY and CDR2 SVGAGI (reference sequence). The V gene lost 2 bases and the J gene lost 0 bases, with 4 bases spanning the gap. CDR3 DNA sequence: TGTGCCAGCAGTTACGAGGTGAACACTGAAGCTTTCTTT. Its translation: CASSYEVNTEAFF.

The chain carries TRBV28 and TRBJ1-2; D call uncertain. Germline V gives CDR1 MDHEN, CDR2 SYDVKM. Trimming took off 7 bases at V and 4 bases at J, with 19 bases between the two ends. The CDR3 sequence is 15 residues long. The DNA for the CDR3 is TGTGCCAGCACACCCGGACCGGAGCTTTTCTATGGCTACACCTTC. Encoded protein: CASTPGPELFYGYTF.

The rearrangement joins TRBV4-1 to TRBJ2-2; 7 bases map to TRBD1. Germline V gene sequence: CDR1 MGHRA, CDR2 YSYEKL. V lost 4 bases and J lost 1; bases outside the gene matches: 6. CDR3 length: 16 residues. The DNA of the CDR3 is TGCGCCAGCAGCCCGCTTGGGACAGAGAACACCGGGGAGCTGTTTTTT. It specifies CASSPLGTENTGELFF.

In DNA form, the CDR3 reads TGTGCCAGCACCAACCCCGGAAGGGCCCTCCACTTT. This codes for CASTNPGRALHF. This chain connects TRBV6-5 to TRBJ1-6; D gene ambiguous. This CDR3 has 12 residues. The V end lost 7 bases, the J end lost 14 bases, and 15 bases lay between the germline ends. From germline, CDR1 is MNHEY and CDR2 SVGAGI.

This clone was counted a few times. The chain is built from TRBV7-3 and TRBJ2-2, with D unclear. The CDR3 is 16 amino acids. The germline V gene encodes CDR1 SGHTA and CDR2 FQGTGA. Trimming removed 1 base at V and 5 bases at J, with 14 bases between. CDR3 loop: CASSLNRQVGTGELFF. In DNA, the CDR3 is TGTGCCAGCAGCTTAAATCGGCAGGTTGGGACCGGGGAGCTGTTTTTT. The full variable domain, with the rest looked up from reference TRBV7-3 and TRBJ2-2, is GAGVSQTPSNKVTEKGKYVELRCDPISGHTALYWYRQSLGQGPEFLIYFQGTGAADDSGLPNDRFFAVRPEGSVSTLKIQRTERGDSAVYLCASSLNRQVGTGELFFGEGSRLTVL.

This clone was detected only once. The CDR3 loop is CASSLGQTNNSPLHF. The CDR3 nucleotides are TGCGCCAGCAGCTTGGGGCAGACCAATAATTCACCCCTCCACTTT. The chain employs TRBV5-1 and TRBJ1-6, with D hard to call. The CDR3 length is 15 residues. Germline lookup yields CDR1 SGHRS and CDR2 YFSETQ. V lost 0 bases and J lost 5, with 9 bases in between.

CDR3 nucleotide sequence: TGTGCCAGCAGCTTGGAGGCGCTAGCGGGAGTGACAGATACGCAGTATTTT. Amino acids: CASSLEALAGVTDTQYF. V and J are TRBV5-4 and TRBJ2-3, with 10 bases that match TRBD2. This CDR3 contains 17 residues. The V and J ends lost 0 bases and 3 bases, in that order; junction bases with no gene match: 7. Germline CDR1 SGHNT, CDR2 YYREEE (reference sequence).

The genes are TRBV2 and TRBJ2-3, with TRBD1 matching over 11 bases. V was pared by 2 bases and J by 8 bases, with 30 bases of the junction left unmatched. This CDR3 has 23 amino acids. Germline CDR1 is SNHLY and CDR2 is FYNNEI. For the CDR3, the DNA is TGTGCCAGCAGTGAACAGGACAGGGGGCGAGGGGTACTCCCAGGTGGGAGACGGGGTACGCAGTATTTT. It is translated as CASSEQDRGRGVLPGGRRGTQYF. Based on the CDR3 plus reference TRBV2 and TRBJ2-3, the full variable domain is EPEVTQTPSHQVTQMGQEVILRCVPISNHLYFYWYRQILGQKVEFLVSFYNNEISEKSEIFDDQFSVERPDGSNFTLKIRSTKLEDSAMYFCASSEQDRGRGVLPGGRRGTQYFGPGTRLTVL.

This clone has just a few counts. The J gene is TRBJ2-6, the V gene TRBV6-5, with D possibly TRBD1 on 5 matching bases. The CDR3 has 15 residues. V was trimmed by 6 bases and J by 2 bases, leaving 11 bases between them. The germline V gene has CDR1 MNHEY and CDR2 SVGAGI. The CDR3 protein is CASSTKGPGANVLTF. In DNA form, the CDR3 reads TGTGCCAGCAGCACGAAGGGGCCTGGGGCCAACGTCCTGACTTTC.

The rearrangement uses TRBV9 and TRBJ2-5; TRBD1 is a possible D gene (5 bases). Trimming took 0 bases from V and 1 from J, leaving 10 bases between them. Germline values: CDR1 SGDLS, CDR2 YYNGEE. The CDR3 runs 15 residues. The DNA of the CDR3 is TGTGCCAGCAGCGTAGCCGCAGGGATCCAAGAGACCCAGTACTTC. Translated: CASSVAAGIQETQYF.

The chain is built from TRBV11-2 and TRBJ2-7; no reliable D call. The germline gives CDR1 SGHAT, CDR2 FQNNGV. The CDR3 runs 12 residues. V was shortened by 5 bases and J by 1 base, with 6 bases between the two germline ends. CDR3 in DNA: TGTGCCAGCAGCCCCAGGTCCTACGAGCAGTACTTC. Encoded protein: CASSPRSYEQYF. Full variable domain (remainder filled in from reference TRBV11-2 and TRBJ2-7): EAGVAQSPRYKIIEKRQSVAFWCNPISGHATLYWYQQILGQGPKLLIQFQNNGVVDDSQLPKDRFSAERLKGVDSTLKIQPAKLEDSAVYLCASSPRSYEQYFGPGTRLTVT.

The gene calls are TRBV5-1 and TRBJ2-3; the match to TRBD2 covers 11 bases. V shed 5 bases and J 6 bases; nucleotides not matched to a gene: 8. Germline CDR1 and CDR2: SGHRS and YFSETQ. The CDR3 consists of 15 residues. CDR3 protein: CASSYGGLAADTQYF. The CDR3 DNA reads TGCGCCAGCAGTTATGGGGGACTAGCGGCTGATACGCAGTATTTT. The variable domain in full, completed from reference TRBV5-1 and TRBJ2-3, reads KAGVTQTPRYLIKTRGQQVTLSCSPISGHRSVSWYQQTPGQGLQFLFEYFSETQRNKGNFPGRFSGRQFSNSRSEMNVSTLELGDSALYLCASSYGGLAADTQYFGPGTRLTVL.

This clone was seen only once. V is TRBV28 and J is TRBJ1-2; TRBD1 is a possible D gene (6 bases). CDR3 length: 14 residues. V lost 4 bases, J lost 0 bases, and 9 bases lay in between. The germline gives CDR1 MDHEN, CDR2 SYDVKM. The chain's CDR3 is CASSWTDPNYGYTF. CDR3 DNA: TGTGCCAGCAGTTGGACAGATCCTAACTATGGCTACACCTTC.

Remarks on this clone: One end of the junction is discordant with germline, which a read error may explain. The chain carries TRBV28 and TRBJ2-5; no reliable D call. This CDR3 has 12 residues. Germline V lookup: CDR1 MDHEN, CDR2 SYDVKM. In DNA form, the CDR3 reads TGTGCCAGCAGTTCTCCTCCGGGCCCCGTCAACTTC. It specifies CASSSPPGPVNF.

The CDR3 protein is CASNPGPSGNQPQHF. DNA for the CDR3: TGTGCCAGCAACCCGGGCCCCTCGGGCAATCAGCCCCAGCATTTT. The V call is TRBV28, the J call TRBJ1-5, with unresolved D. The ends were cut back, 7 bases at V and 2 bases at J, with 15 bases in the middle. In germline, CDR1 is MDHEN, CDR2 SYDVKM. The CDR3 spans 15 residues.

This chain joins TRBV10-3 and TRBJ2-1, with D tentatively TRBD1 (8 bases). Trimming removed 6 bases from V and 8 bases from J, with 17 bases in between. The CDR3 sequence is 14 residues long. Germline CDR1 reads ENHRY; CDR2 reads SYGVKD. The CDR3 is CAISGDRGGDEQFF. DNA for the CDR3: TGTGCCATCAGCGGCGACAGGGGAGGGGATGAGCAGTTCTTC.